One and the same sample provided the 18 T cell receptor beta chains below, sequenced in a study of blood T cell repertoires in COVID-19. Clones were read by immunoSEQ multiplex PCR, and TCRdb kept only the in-frame ones, dropping some. Among 300,000 to 350,000 clones, approximately 83% were seen once, and the ten largest hold 4% to 5%. Sequenced sample: PBMCs or T cells enriched from blood (not recorded which). The receptors were gathered from a woman aged 35 to 49 with acute COVID-19.

The genes are TRBV3-1 (or the pseudogene TRBV3-2) and TRBJ2-2; possible D gene TRBD1, 6 bases. The CDR3 length is 15 residues. Looked up from germline, CDR1 is LGHDT and CDR2 is YNNKEL (reference sequence). Trimming shortened V by 7 bases and J by 1 base, and 13 bases separated the two germline ends. The CDR3 sequence: CASTTGTLNTGELFF. The CDR3 coding sequence is TGTGCCAGCACCACAGGGACCCTGAACACCGGGGAGCTGTTTTTT.

This clone has just a few counts. The rearrangement uses TRBV2 and TRBJ1-1, with 8 bases aligning to TRBD1. V shed 1 base and J 8 bases; nucleotides not matched to a gene: 3. This CDR3 region has 13 residues. Germline loops: CDR1 SNHLY, CDR2 FYNNEI. CDR3 sequence: CASSEGQGTEAFF. The CDR3 DNA is TGTGCCAGCAGTGAAGGACAGGGGACCGAAGCTTTCTTT.

This chain connects TRBV4-3 to TRBJ1-6; 10 bases line up with TRBD1. Germline trimming cut 4 bases from V and 5 bases from J; bases unmatched to any gene: 2. CDR3 length equals 15 residues. Germline CDR1 LGHNA, CDR2 YSLEER. The CDR3: CASSRDRGNNSPLHF. CDR3 nucleotide sequence: TGCGCCAGCAGCCGGGACAGGGGCAATAATTCACCCCTCCACTTT.

The V and J genes are TRBV29-1 and TRBJ2-2; D not certain. Germline values: CDR1 SQVTM, CDR2 ANQGSEA. This CDR3 comprises 14 residues. V was clipped by 6 bases and J by 4 bases, with 15 bases between them. The CDR3 DNA reads as TGCAGCGTCCGCAGGAACCCCACCACCGGGGAGCTGTTTTTT. Encoded protein: CSVRRNPTTGELFF.

The chain combines TRBV19 with TRBJ1-2; TRBD1 aligns across 7 bases. The V gene's germline CDR1 is LNHDA and CDR2 SQIVND (reference sequence). Losses at the gene ends were 4 bases for V and 6 bases for J; bases not matched to a gene: 11. The CDR3 covers 15 residues. The CDR3: CASSKPMDRINGYTF. The CDR3 DNA is TGTGCCAGTAGTAAGCCGATGGACAGGATAAATGGCTACACCTTC.

The chain combines TRBV6-2 or TRBV6-3 with TRBJ1-3; D perhaps matches TRBD1 (5 bases). Trimming stripped 6 bases from V and 7 bases from J, with 28 bases between. The CDR3 sequence is 18 residues long. In germline, CDR1 is MNHEY, CDR2 SVGEGT. In DNA form, the CDR3 reads TGTGCCAGCAGCTCATCTACTCAGCCGCTTAGGGGATCCAACACCATATATTTT. Protein sequence: CASSSSTQPLRGSNTIYF.

V is TRBV3-1 (or the pseudogene TRBV3-2) and J is TRBJ2-3; 7 bases agree with TRBD2. The CDR3 contains 16 residues. V was clipped by 4 bases and J by 2 bases; unmatched bases: 9. In germline, CDR1 is LGHDT, CDR2 YNNKEL (reference sequence). The CDR3 bases are TGTGCCAGCAGCCTCAGGAGCGGGACTTACACAGATACGCAGTATTTT. It yields the protein CASSLRSGTYTDTQYF.

Concerning this clone itself: In the same sample, other DNA sequences code for this CDR3. The chain couples TRBV28 to TRBJ2-2, with a tentative D call TRBD1 (5 bases). This CDR3 comprises 12 residues. Germline V gives CDR1 MDHEN, CDR2 SYDVKM. Between the trimmed V and J ends, which lost 5 bases and 4 bases, there was a span of 5 bases. CDR3 in DNA: TGTGCCAGCAGTAGGGGCACCGGGGAGCTGTTTTTT. Protein sequence: CASSRGTGELFF.

The genes are TRBV7-9 and TRBJ1-4, with 8 bases fitting TRBD1. The CDR3 loop spans 14 amino acids. CDR1 and CDR2 (germline): SEHNR, FQNEAQ (reference sequence). The V gene end was trimmed by 7 bases and the J gene end by 4 bases; junction bases not matched to a gene: 5. The CDR3 region is CASNLGQDNEKLFF. CDR3 DNA sequence: TGTGCCAGCAACTTGGGACAGGATAATGAAAAACTGTTTTTT.

The genes are TRBV4-1 and TRBJ1-2; 7 nucleotides agree with TRBD1. This CDR3 is built from 12 residues. Looked up from germline, CDR1 is MGHRA and CDR2 is YSYEKL. V shed 6 bases and J 6 bases; nucleotides not matched to a gene: 4. The chain's CDR3 is CASRRGGDGYTF. The CDR3 nucleotides are TGCGCCAGCAGGAGAGGGGGCGATGGCTACACCTTC.

The chain couples TRBV5-4 to TRBJ2-7; TRBD1 agrees at 8 bases. CDR1 and CDR2 from the germline V gene are SGHNT and YYREEE (reference sequence). J lost 6 bases, V lost 3 bases, and 8 bases had no gene match. The CDR3 runs 14 residues. In nucleotides, the CDR3 is TGTGCCAGCAGCTCAGGGACAGGCGGTTTCGAGCAGTACTTC. Encoded protein: CASSSGTGGFEQYF.

A single count supports this clone. The chain carries TRBV6-1 and TRBJ1-2, with D unresolved. Trimming pared 3 bases from V and 5 bases from J, leaving 4 bases between. The CDR3 sequence is 11 residues long. CDR1 is MNHNS, CDR2 SASEGT, per germline. CDR3 sequence: CASSDLYGYTF. The CDR3, as DNA: TGTGCCAGCAGTGACCTTTATGGCTACACCTTC.

This clone was seen a handful of times. The gene calls are TRBV19 and TRBJ2-4; D not certain. Germline CDR1 reads LNHDA; CDR2 reads SQIVND (reference sequence). V was shortened by 1 base and J by 3 bases, with 13 bases between the two germline ends. The length of the CDR3 is 16 residues. The CDR3 DNA follows: TGTGCCAGTAGTATAGGTTCGGGTCTGGGCAAAAACATTCAGTACTTC. Protein: CASSIGSGLGKNIQYF.

This chain connects TRBV27 to TRBJ2-3, with D tentatively TRBD1 (6 bases). The V end lost 5 bases, the J end lost 2 bases, and 17 bases lay between the germline ends. The CDR3 has 16 amino acids. Germline V gives CDR1 MNHEY, CDR2 SMNVEV (reference sequence). DNA for the CDR3: TGTGCCAGCAGTACACTACAGGGTCCCCCCACAGATACGCAGTATTTT. Protein product: CASSTLQGPPTDTQYF.

The chain carries TRBV5-1 and TRBJ2-1, with 11 bases lining up with TRBD2. This CDR3 spans 17 amino acids. Germline lookup yields CDR1 SGHRS and CDR2 YFSETQ. V shed 1 base, J shed 8 bases, and the junction held 11 bases outside the gene matches. The CDR3 DNA reads TGCGCCAGCAGCTTGCCTGTTAGCGGGAGGGCCCCTGATGAGCAGTTCTTC. Translating gives CASSLPVSGRAPDEQFF.

This sequence joins TRBV19 and TRBJ2-4, with TRBD2 as a possible D gene (5 bases). The CDR3 contains 17 residues. Deletions cut 5 bases from V and 4 bases from J, with 21 bases between. Germline V lookup: CDR1 LNHDA, CDR2 SQIVND (reference sequence). CDR3 in amino acids: CASSWLHVEVSKNIQYF. In nucleotides, the CDR3 is TGTGCCAGTAGTTGGCTCCATGTGGAGGTCTCTAAAAACATTCAGTACTTC.

This clone was observed a single time. The gene calls are TRBV6-4 and TRBJ2-3; 7 bases fit TRBD2. The V gene end was trimmed by 5 bases and the J gene end by 2 bases; junction bases not matched to a gene: 4. Germline lookup yields CDR1 MRHNA and CDR2 SNTAGT. The CDR3 is 14 residues long. Here the CDR3 reads CASSKGLHTDTQYF. The CDR3 DNA reads TGTGCCAGCAGTAAGGGACTACACACAGATACGCAGTATTTT.

The gene calls are TRBV9 and TRBJ1-4; 7 nucleotides match TRBD1. The junction had 10 bases not matched to a gene; V was cut back by 4 bases and J by 7 bases. The germline CDR1 and CDR2 sequences are SGDLS and YYNGEE. The CDR3 extends over 15 amino acids. The CDR3, as DNA: TGTGCCAGCAGCTTCGGGACAGTAACTTCTGAAAAACTGTTTTTT. Encoded protein: CASSFGTVTSEKLFF.